This T cell receptor beta chain originates from a study of cytomegalovirus exposure and HLA in healthy donors. Regarding the study as a whole: TCR beta sequences reportedly predicted the HLA-A and HLA-B alleles of most subjects accurately. Analyzed later, most CMV-associated TCR beta chains appeared HLA-restricted.

CDR1 is SGHTA, CDR2 FQGNSA, per germline. V lost 6 bases and J lost 11, with 17 bases in between. The CDR3 sequence is 13 residues long. With regard to this clone: The antigen remains undetermined.

In the PCR, 60 Vbeta and 13 Jbeta primers were used. Sequencing was performed with immunoSEQ multiplex PCR; in TCRdb, only in-frame clones are kept and a portion is missing. Among 150,000 to 200,000 clones listed, roughly 70% were seen once. This sequence originates from a girl aged 5-17 years in good health and CMV-seronegative. The gene calls are TRBV7-2 and TRBJ2-1; D possibly corresponds to TRBD1 (5 bases). The sequencing sample was made of PBMCs. DNA for the CDR3: TGTGCCAGCAGTTGGACACTCGATGCTCAGCAGTTCTTC. Translated: CASSWTLDAQQFF.